This TCR beta chain was identified in a study of beta chain features in type 1 diabetes. The study's findings and limits: For Type 1 diabetes patients, all four CD4+ subsets carried TCRB CDR3s that were moderately but significantly shorter. Compared with healthy donors, patients appeared to share more similar naive, central memory and regulatory TCRB repertoires. cDNA-based reads could over-represent cells with high TCR expression.

Sampling consisted of one heparinised blood draw per donor, averaging about 116 mL. Points on this clone: Its antigen is as yet unknown.

Reverse transcribing all isolated RNA meant expressed TCRB transcripts were sequenced. The protocol was immunoSEQ multiplex PCR, while the TCRdb copy is restricted to in-frame clones and leaves out a portion. The sample consists of over 100,000 clones, less than 40% of them appearing once. The CDR3 length is 14 residues. Trimming stripped 5 bases from V and 8 bases from J, with 16 bases between. The germline V gene encodes CDR1 SEHNR and CDR2 FQNEAQ (reference sequence). The chain links TRBV7-9 to TRBJ2-1; D is possibly TRBD2 (6 bases). Sample: stem cell memory CD4+ T cells from blood. The receptor was derived from a woman between 18 and 29 years old in good health. In DNA form, the CDR3 reads TGTGCCAGCAGCCGTCAGGAGGGAGCACATGAGCAGTTCTTC. This sequence encodes CASSRQEGAHEQFF. Using reference TRBV7-9 and TRBJ2-1 for the parts outside the CDR3, the full variable domain is DTGVSQNPRHKITKRGQNVTFRCDPISEHNRLYWYRQTLGQGPEFLTYFQNEAQLEKSRLLSDRFSAERPKGSFSTLEIQRTEQGDSAMYLCASSRQEGAHEQFFGPGTRLTVL.